The following is a TCR beta chain sequence with its context. What antigen it recognizes has not been identified. One base away there is no much larger clone; base qualities are not given. The library came from the immunoSEQ multiplex PCR assay. TCRdb holds this immuneACCESS table with in-frame rearrangements only. Some clones are missing; in checked studies, unresolved V genes explain under half, and the rest has no known cause. Recorded for this sample are 11,000 or so clones; 75% of them occurred a single time. Around 6.8% of the sample belongs to the ten largest clones. V loses 5 bases at its end and J loses 3 bases; junction bases beyond the gene matches: 2. Per the germline V gene (reference sequence), MNHEY is the CDR1 and SMNVEV is the CDR2. Inclusive of the bounding cysteine and phenylalanine, the CDR3 is 14 residues long. Only the CDR3 portion is preserved as DNA: 42 bases, with reading frame beginning at the first base.

Repertoires were sampled repeatedly over the course of chemoradiotherapy, so clonal expansion could be followed in the tumor microenvironment. This sample stems from a study of chemoradiotherapy in HPV16-positive cancers (dated 2022 in TCRdb). Context from the whole study: Functional T-cell assays on cells from a couple of HPV16-positive patients defined candidate HPV-specific T-cell clones and common TCR motifs. Whether T-cell immunity against the HPV oncoproteins E6 and E7 changes during chemoradiotherapy and whether survival is affected by this immunity were examined in the study. The candidate HPV-specific TCRs and motifs were then tracked in TCR repertoires from roughly 86 patients with HPV-related cancers. General study outcomes and caveats: In HPV16-positive patients, expansion of HPV-responsive T cells during chemoradiotherapy was found to be associated with improved recurrence-free survival. The functional definition of HPV-specific T cells was derived from only a couple of HPV16-positive patients, and the survival association was reported for HPV16-positive patients. Expansion of candidate HPV-specific clones and E7-related TCR motifs was observed in the tumor microenvironment during treatment, whereas no such expansion was observed for non-HPV-specific T cells.

The sample was gathered from a patient who underwent chemoradiotherapy. This clonotype originated in a human donor with HPV-associated anogenital cancer. The V and J segments used are TRBV27 and TRBJ2-7; 12 central bases correspond to TRBD2. The CDR3 corresponds to CASSLTSGSYEQYF. At the DNA level, the sequence is TGTGCCAGCAGTCTGACTAGCGGGAGCTACGAGCAGTACTTC.